The following is a TCR beta chain sequence with its context. This sample was taken from a study of blood T cells in healthy people across ages. The J segment lost 1 base and the V segment lost 3 bases, leaving 9 bases of the junction unmatched. Germline CDR1 reads SGDLS; CDR2 reads YYNGEE. The CDR3 runs to 17 residues. PCR was performed a second time for roughly 6 to 12 cycles using a sample-barcoded 5' primer and a J-beta primer mix. TCRdb re-called the 5' RACE reads with MiXCR, one entry per CDR3 protein. In the table there are around 710,000 distinct CDR3 sequences, about 40% of which are singletons.

The sequence was collected from a woman between 55 and 75 years old in good health. This sequence joins TRBV9 and TRBJ2-2; 7 nucleotides agree with TRBD1. The sequenced sample was blood. CDR3 amino acids: CASSGRPRQGNTGELFF. CDR3 coding DNA: TGTGCCAGCAGCGGACGTCCACGACAGGGGAACACCGGGGAGCTGTTTTTT.